The source of this T cell receptor beta chain is a study of beta chain features in type 1 diabetes. Study-wide results and caveats: Type 1 diabetes patients had VDJ junctions that carried fewer insertions and more deletions. The influence of HLA type on TCRB rearrangement stayed undetermined. Type 1 diabetes patients showed a moderate but significant shortening of TCRB CDR3s in all four CD4+ subsets. A closer apparent resemblance between naive, central memory and Treg TCRB repertoires was seen in patients than in healthy donors.

Expressed TCRB transcripts were sequenced because the entire RNA isolate underwent reverse transcription. The assay was immunoSEQ multiplex PCR, and TCRdb's table has in-frame clones only and misses some. The sample carries roughly 290,000 clones, approximately 15% recorded once. This clone was detected only a few times. What it recognizes is unknown. The CDR3 loop spans 15 amino acids. Trimming cost V 0 bases and J 3 bases, with 10 bases left between them. The germline V gene has CDR1 SGHRS and CDR2 YFSETQ. Central memory, naive, regulatory and stem cell-like memory CD4+ cells were sorted by CD45RO/CCR7/CD25/CD127/CD95/CD27.

The rearrangement uses TRBV5-1 and TRBJ2-1; D gene unclear. Sequenced input: naive CD4+ T cells from blood. The clonotype originates from a man aged 18 to 35 with type 1 diabetes. In DNA form, the CDR3 reads TGCGCCAGCAGCTTGGGTCCTAGTATCTACAATGAGCAGTTCTTC. This encodes CASSLGPSIYNEQFF. Full variable domain (missing parts from reference TRBV5-1 and TRBJ2-1): KAGVTQTPRYLIKTRGQQVTLSCSPISGHRSVSWYQQTPGQGLQFLFEYFSETQRNKGNFPGRFSGRQFSNSRSEMNVSTLELGDSALYLCASSLGPSIYNEQFFGPGTRLTVL.